The clone carrying this TCR beta chain was found a few times. The sample comes from a study of CD4 and CD8 cells across lung adenocarcinoma regions. TCRdb reprocessed the PCR reads via MiXCR and lists one record per CDR3 protein. The data contain approximately 10,000 distinct CDR3 sequences, about 61% of them singletons. The patients had localized lung adenocarcinoma, a non-small cell subtype. This sequence originates from a male donor with lung adenocarcinoma. The CD4 and CD8 labels of this study may be unreliable. Sequencing input: CD8+ T cells from the margin of a lung tumor.

The CDR3 is CASRPTSGRGGGAKNIQYF. CDR3 nucleotides: TGTGCCAGCAGGCCGACTAGCGGGAGGGGTGGGGGAGCCAAAAACATTCAGTACTTC. This chain uses TRBV6-1 with TRBJ2-4; 14 bases map to TRBD2. V shed 6 bases, J shed 0 bases, and the junction held 10 bases outside the gene matches. The CDR3 spans 19 residues. Germline V CDR1 and CDR2: MNHNS, SASEGT.